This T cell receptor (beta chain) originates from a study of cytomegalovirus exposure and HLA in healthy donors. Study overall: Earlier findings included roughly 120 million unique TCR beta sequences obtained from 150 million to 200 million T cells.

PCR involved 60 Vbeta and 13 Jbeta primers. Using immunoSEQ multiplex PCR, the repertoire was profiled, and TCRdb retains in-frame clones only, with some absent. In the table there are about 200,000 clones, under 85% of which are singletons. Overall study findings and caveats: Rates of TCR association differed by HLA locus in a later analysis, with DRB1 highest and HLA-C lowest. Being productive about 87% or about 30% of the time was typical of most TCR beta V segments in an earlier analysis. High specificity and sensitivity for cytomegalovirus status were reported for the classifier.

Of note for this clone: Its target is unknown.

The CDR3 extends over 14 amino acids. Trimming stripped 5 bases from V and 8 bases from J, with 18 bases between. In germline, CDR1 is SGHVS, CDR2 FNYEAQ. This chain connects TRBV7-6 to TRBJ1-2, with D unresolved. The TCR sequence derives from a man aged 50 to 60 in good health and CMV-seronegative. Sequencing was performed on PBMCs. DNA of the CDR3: TGTGCCAGCAGCCTCAGCCCCGGGTCGCGGGGCTACACCTTC. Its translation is CASSLSPGSRGYTF.